A single sample is the source of the 26 T cell receptor beta chains below, sequenced in a study of neurological immune-mediated disorders. Time point: longitudinal time-point 3. TCRdb itself ran the 5' RACE reads through MiXCR, one entry per CDR3 protein. The top ten clones hold 1.5% to 2% of a sample with about 53,000 distinct CDR3 sequences, 7.5% to 9.5% of them seen once. Sequencing was performed on PBMCs. Source of these receptors: a woman aged 40 to 50 in good health.

This clonotype appeared many times. The gene calls are TRBV20-1 and TRBJ2-7, with 8 positions matching TRBD1. Germline V gene sequence: CDR1 DFQATT, CDR2 SNEGSKA (reference sequence). CDR3 size: 16 residues. Trimming took 0 bases from V and 3 from J; bases not matched to a gene: 10. The CDR3 protein is CSAREVQGASGYEQYF. Written as DNA, the CDR3 is TGCAGTGCTAGAGAGGTTCAGGGGGCCTCCGGCTACGAGCAGTACTTC.

This clonotype is medium-sized. The chain has TRBV5-1 and TRBJ2-5, with a possible D match to TRBD2 (5 bases). This CDR3 has 15 amino acids. V was clipped by 4 bases and J by 3 bases, with 16 bases between them. Germline CDR1 reads SGHRS; CDR2 reads YFSETQ. The CDR3 spells CASSHAAGAEETQYF. The CDR3, as DNA: TGCGCCAGCAGCCACGCCGCAGGAGCGGAAGAGACCCAGTACTTC.

This clonotype was counted at least ten times. As DNA, the CDR3 is TGTGCCAGCAGCGTAGCGGGTGACAGCAGCTTCTACACCTTC. Amino acid sequence: CASSVAGDSSFYTF. V is TRBV9 and J is TRBJ1-2, with D tentatively TRBD1 (5 bases). The CDR3 consists of 14 residues. The V gene's germline CDR1 is SGDLS and CDR2 YYNGEE. The germline V and J ends were trimmed by 0 bases and 10 bases, with 16 bases remaining between them.

This clonotype occurred many times. V gene TRBV12-3 or TRBV12-4 combines with J gene TRBJ2-2; a possible D gene is TRBD1 (7 bases). V was shortened by 3 bases and J by 6 bases, with 11 bases between the two germline ends. The length of the CDR3 is 14 residues. CDR3 nucleotide sequence: TGTGCCAGCAGTTTCCAGGGGGAGGCCGGGGAGCTGTTTTTT. This codes for CASSFQGEAGELFF.

This clonotype was detected ten times or more. V and J are TRBV7-2 and TRBJ1-1; 8 positions agree with TRBD1. V was clipped by 6 bases and J by 4 bases; unmatched bases: 7. From germline, CDR1 is SGHTA and CDR2 FQGNSA. The CDR3 consists of 14 residues. The CDR3 DNA follows: TGTGCCAGCAGATCAGGGGGCGCAGGCACTGAAGCTTTCTTT. This sequence encodes CASRSGGAGTEAFF.

This clonotype has ten or more counts. Relative to the germline gene, one junction end is altered; a read error may explain this. V is TRBV7-2 and J is TRBJ2-5; 10 bases match TRBD2. CDR1 and CDR2 from the germline V gene are SGHTA and FQGNSA. The CDR3 spans 16 residues. The CDR3 nucleotides read TGTGCCAGCAGCCCCATGGGGGTCCCCCAGCGGGGGGGCGTGAACTTC. Translation gives CASSPMGVPQRGGVNF. The full variable domain, with the rest looked up from reference TRBV7-2 and TRBJ2-5, is GAGVSQSPSNKVTEKGKDVELRCDPISGHTALYWYRQSLGQGLEFLIYFQGNSAPDKSGLPSDRFSAERTGGSVSTLTIQRTQQEDSAVYLCASSPMGVPQRGGVNFGPGTRLLVL.

This clonotype was recorded at least ten times. The chain combines TRBV7-2 with TRBJ1-3, with D unresolved. The germline V gene encodes CDR1 SGHTA and CDR2 FQGNSA. This CDR3 has 14 amino acids. With 5 bases removed from V and 0 bases from J, the gap between germline ends came to 8 bases. CDR3 sequence: CASSQSNSGNTIYF. Here the CDR3 DNA reads TGTGCCAGCAGCCAATCAAACTCTGGAAACACCATATATTTT.

In its sample, this clonotype was seen many times. The chain uses TRBV3-1 and TRBJ1-3; D unclear. Germline CDR1 is LGHDT and CDR2 is YNNKEL (reference sequence). The CDR3 length is 13 residues. V lost 7 bases, J lost 0 bases, and 7 bases lay in between. The CDR3 reads CASTYGSGNTIYF. The CDR3 bases are TGTGCCAGCACTTACGGCTCTGGAAACACCATATATTTT.

This clonotype was picked up many times. V is TRBV29-1 and J is TRBJ2-3, with 12 nucleotides matching TRBD2. V lost 7 bases and J lost 2; bases outside the gene matches: 7. CDR3 length: 15 amino acids. CDR1 is SQVTM, CDR2 ANQGSEA, per germline. This CDR3 reads CSAPLAGGITDTQYF. DNA for the CDR3: TGCAGCGCTCCGCTAGCGGGGGGGATCACAGATACGCAGTATTTT.

This clonotype was observed many times. This chain links TRBV7-2 with TRBJ1-2, with D unresolved. This CDR3 spans 14 amino acids. From germline, CDR1 is SGHTA and CDR2 FQGNSA. Trimming removed 0 bases from V and 7 bases from J, with 12 bases in between. The CDR3 loop reads CASSLAQTMGGYTF. DNA for the CDR3: TGTGCCAGCAGCTTAGCGCAAACTATGGGTGGCTACACCTTC. Full variable domain (remainder filled in from reference TRBV7-2 and TRBJ1-2): GAGVSQSPSNKVTEKGKDVELRCDPISGHTALYWYRQSLGQGLEFLIYFQGNSAPDKSGLPSDRFSAERTGGSVSTLTIQRTQQEDSAVYLCASSLAQTMGGYTFGSGTRLTVV.

This clonotype was picked up many times. The chain couples TRBV7-2 to TRBJ2-2, with TRBD2 identical over 8 bases. V shed 6 bases, J shed 4 bases, and the junction held 13 bases outside the gene matches. The CDR3 extends over 17 amino acids. Germline CDR1 SGHTA, CDR2 FQGNSA. This CDR3 reads CASRLNLGLVGTGELFF. The DNA for the CDR3 is TGTGCCAGCAGGCTCAACCTGGGACTAGTTGGCACCGGGGAGCTGTTTTTT.

This clonotype was recorded at least ten times. The genes are TRBV20-1 and TRBJ1-1; D is undetermined. Germline V gene data show CDR1 as DFQATT and CDR2 as SNEGSKA (reference sequence). V was pared by 2 bases and J by 1 base, with 11 bases between. The length of the CDR3 is 14 residues. This CDR3 reads CSARTSVGNTEAFF. The CDR3 bases are TGCAGTGCTAGAACCTCCGTCGGGAACACTGAAGCTTTCTTT.

The sample holds many counts of this clonotype. This chain links TRBV12-5 with TRBJ1-3; D gene ambiguous. V lost 7 bases and J lost 0, with 13 bases in between. CDR1 is LGHNT, CDR2 FRNRAP, per germline. The CDR3 covers 15 residues. Here the CDR3 reads CASARTGDSGNTIYF. CDR3 bases: TGTGCTAGTGCCCGTACCGGGGACTCTGGAAACACCATATATTTT.

Concerning this clonotype: The junction differs from germline at one of its ends, possibly a read error. The gene calls are TRBV6-5 and TRBJ2-3; a possible D gene is TRBD1 (8 bases). Germline V gene sequence: CDR1 MNHEY, CDR2 SVGAGI. CDR3 length equals 15 residues. The chain's CDR3 is CAISYNGQGGGTQYF. In DNA form, the CDR3 reads TGTGCCATCAGTTACAATGGACAGGGAGGGGGTACGCAGTATTTT.

This clonotype was counted at least ten times. The chain links TRBV5-1 to TRBJ2-5; D gene uncertain. CDR3 length equals 12 residues. Between the trimmed V and J ends, which lost 4 bases and 5 bases, there was a span of 9 bases. The germline V gene has CDR1 SGHRS and CDR2 YFSETQ. The CDR3 region has the DNA TGCGCCAGCAGCATGCTGGGCGAGACCCAGTACTTC. It yields the protein CASSMLGETQYF.

This clonotype was counted between two and nine times. The chain links TRBV6-1 to TRBJ2-1, with TRBD2 matching over 7 bases. Germline V gene data show CDR1 as MNHNS and CDR2 as SASEGT. CDR3 size: 15 residues. V gave up 7 bases and J gave up 9 bases; unmatched junction bases: 15. The CDR3 nucleotides are TGTGCCAGCACTCGGTGGGAGGCGGGAGAGACTGAGCAGTTCTTC. This gives the protein CASTRWEAGETEQFF.

This clonotype was recorded many times. The chain joins TRBV12-3 or TRBV12-4 to TRBJ1-2; no definite D call. The CDR3 runs 14 residues. The V end lost 5 bases, the J end lost 4 bases, and 14 bases lay between the germline ends. The CDR3 DNA follows: TGTGCCAGCAGTACCAGCCGGGCCGTCTATGGCTACACCTTC. Its translation is CASSTSRAVYGYTF.

This clonotype was counted ten times or more. This CDR3 reads CASSSLGTTYEQYF. CDR3 nucleotides: TGTGCCAGCAGCTCCCTAGGGACTACCTACGAGCAGTACTTC. The chain has TRBV12-3 or TRBV12-4 and TRBJ2-7, with 7 bases identical to TRBD2. The CDR3 is 14 amino acids. Trimming took 6 bases from V and 2 from J; bases not matched to a gene: 7.

This clonotype was seen ten or more times. The chain has TRBV2 and TRBJ1-2; the D is unclear. Germline CDR1 is SNHLY and CDR2 is FYNNEI. The CDR3 contains 11 residues. V was trimmed by 8 bases and J by 0 bases, leaving 4 bases between them. As DNA, the CDR3 is TGTGCCAGCGCCCCTAACTATGGCTACACCTTC. This translates into CASAPNYGYTF.

In its sample, this clonotype ranks as medium-sized. The J gene is TRBJ2-6, the V gene TRBV7-2, with D uncertain. Trimming cost V 1 base and J 1 base, with 8 bases left between them. This CDR3 region has 16 residues. Germline V gene lookup returns CDR1 SGHTA and CDR2 FQGNSA. The CDR3 DNA reads as TGTGCCAGCAGCTTAGAATCCCGTTCTGGGGCCAACGTCCTGACTTTC. Its translation is CASSLESRSGANVLTF.

The sample holds many counts of this clonotype. The CDR3 here is CASAGGQLNYGYTF. CDR3 bases: TGTGCCAGCGCCGGAGGACAGCTCAACTATGGCTACACCTTC. The V call is TRBV12-3 or TRBV12-4, the J call TRBJ1-2; D may be TRBD1 (6 bases). Trimming removed 8 bases at V and 2 bases at J, with 15 bases between. CDR3 length: 14 residues.

This clonotype was counted many times. This rearrangement joins TRBV7-2 to TRBJ1-3; D unclear. V lost 7 bases and J lost 4, with 14 bases in between. The CDR3 runs 14 residues. Germline-derived CDR1 and CDR2 are SGHTA and FQGNSA. The CDR3 coding sequence is TGTGCCAGCACCCTGGGTTCGGAAGGAAACACCATATATTTT. Its translation is CASTLGSEGNTIYF.

This clonotype was seen many times. The chain joins TRBV29-1 to TRBJ1-2; perhaps TRBD1 as D (5 bases). V was trimmed by 7 bases and J by 2 bases, leaving 14 bases between them. The CDR3 is 13 residues long. Germline V gene lookup returns CDR1 SQVTM and CDR2 ANQGSEA. In DNA form, the CDR3 reads TGCAGCGCCTACGGGACGGCGAACTATGGCTACACCTTC. This sequence encodes CSAYGTANYGYTF.

This clonotype was detected many times. V and J are TRBV2 and TRBJ1-1, with 7 bases matching TRBD1. CDR1 SNHLY and CDR2 FYNNEI come from the germline V gene. The CDR3 consists of 14 residues. J gave up 0 bases and V 6 bases, and 4 bases lay outside the gene matches. CDR3 in DNA: TGTGCCAGCAGAAACAGGGGCCTGAACACTGAAGCTTTCTTT. Protein sequence: CASRNRGLNTEAFF.

A remark on this clonotype: A much larger clone differs by one base, so this may be a read error. The V gene is TRBV5-1, the J gene TRBJ2-7, with a tentative D call TRBD2 (5 bases). V was clipped by 4 bases and J by 3 bases, with 11 bases between them. CDR1 is SGHRS and CDR2 is YFSETQ in the germline V gene. The CDR3 consists of 13 residues. CDR3 nucleotides: TGCGCCAGCAGCCAAATCCGGGACTACGAGCAGTACTTC. Translation gives CASSQIRDYEQYF.

This clonotype was found many times. V and J are TRBV9 and TRBJ1-2; perhaps TRBD1 as D (5 bases). This CDR3 contains 15 residues. The germline CDR1 and CDR2 sequences are SGDLS and YYNGEE. V lost 0 bases and J lost 5, with 14 bases in between. CDR3 sequence reads: CASSVASGSGYGYTF. The CDR3 DNA reads TGTGCCAGCAGCGTAGCATCAGGGAGCGGGTATGGCTACACCTTC.